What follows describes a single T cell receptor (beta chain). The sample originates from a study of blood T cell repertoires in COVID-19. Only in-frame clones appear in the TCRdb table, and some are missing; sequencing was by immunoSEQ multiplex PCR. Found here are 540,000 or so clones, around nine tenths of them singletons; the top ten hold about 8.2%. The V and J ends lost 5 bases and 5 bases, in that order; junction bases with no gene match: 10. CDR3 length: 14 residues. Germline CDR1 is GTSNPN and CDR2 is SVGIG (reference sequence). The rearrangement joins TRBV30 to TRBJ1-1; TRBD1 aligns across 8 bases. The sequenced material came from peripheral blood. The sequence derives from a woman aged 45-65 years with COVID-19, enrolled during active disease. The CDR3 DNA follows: TGTGCCTGGGGGGAAGGACAGGGCAGTACTGAAGCTTTCTTT. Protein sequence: CAWGEGQGSTEAFF.